These 24 T cell receptor beta chains were sequenced from one sample in a study of blood T cell repertoires in COVID-19. Measured with immunoSEQ multiplex PCR; TCRdb has only the in-frame clones, and not every one. Counted here are some 200,000 clones, about 90% occurring once; the ten biggest clones make up approximately 1.2%. Sequencing was carried out using peripheral blood. The receptor set was obtained from a man in his thirties or forties with acute or convalescent COVID-19.

This chain connects TRBV7-8 to TRBJ2-5, with 9 bases fitting TRBD2. V gave up 9 bases and J gave up 5 bases; unmatched junction bases: 19. Germline V gene data show CDR1 as SGHVS and CDR2 as FQNEAQ. The CDR3 runs to 17 residues. The CDR3 DNA sequence: TGTGCCAGTACCAAAACCCCGCTAGCGGGGAGGGGGGAGACCCAGTACTTC. As protein: CASTKTPLAGRGETQYF. Together with reference TRBV7-8 and TRBJ2-5, the CDR3 gives the full variable domain: GAGVSQSPRYKVAKRGQDVALRCDPISGHVSLFWYQQALGQGPEFLTYFQNEAQLDKSGLPSDRFFAERPEGSVSTLKIQRTQQEDSAVYLCASTKTPLAGRGETQYFGPGTRLLVL.

The CDR3 loop is CASSSGGGQPQHF. The CDR3 DNA reads TGTGCCAGCAGCTCAGGAGGCGGGCAGCCCCAGCATTTT. J is TRBJ1-5 and V is TRBV12-3 or TRBV12-4; D is unresolved. Trimming pared 6 bases from V and 7 bases from J, leaving 13 bases between. The CDR3 has 13 amino acids.

The CDR3, as DNA: TGTGCCAGCAGCCCAACTAGCGGATACACAGATACGCAGTATTTT. It specifies CASSPTSGYTDTQYF. V and J are TRBV7-9 and TRBJ2-3; 8 bases line up with TRBD2. The J segment lost 2 bases and the V segment lost 5 bases, leaving 6 bases of the junction unmatched. Germline values: CDR1 SEHNR, CDR2 FQNEAQ (reference sequence). This CDR3 has 15 amino acids.

The V call is TRBV28, the J call TRBJ1-6, with D perhaps matching TRBD1 (5 bases). V shed 6 bases and J shed 7 bases, with 16 bases lying between them. This CDR3 spans 15 amino acids. Germline lookup yields CDR1 MDHEN and CDR2 SYDVKM. The CDR3 nucleotides are TGTGCCAGCAGACCCGGCGGGGGTAGGAATTCACCCCTCCACTTT. As protein: CASRPGGGRNSPLHF.

The chain combines TRBV7-9 with TRBJ1-5, with 7 bases identical to TRBD1. The CDR3 has 13 amino acids. CDR1 and CDR2 (germline): SEHNR, FQNEAQ (reference sequence). The junction had 3 bases not matched to a gene; V was cut back by 5 bases and J by 5 bases. The CDR3 here is CASSRQGDQPQHF. The CDR3 DNA is TGTGCCAGCAGCAGGCAGGGGGATCAGCCCCAGCATTTT. Full variable domain (outside the CDR3, taken from reference TRBV7-9 and TRBJ1-5): DTGVSQNPRHKITKRGQNVTFRCDPISEHNRLYWYRQTLGQGPEFLTYFQNEAQLEKSRLLSDRFSAERPKGSFSTLEIQRTEQGDSAMYLCASSRQGDQPQHFGDGTRLSIL.

This clone occurred a few times. The V gene is TRBV7-9, the J gene TRBJ1-5; D might be TRBD1 (5 bases). The germline V gene has CDR1 SEHNR and CDR2 FQNEAQ (reference sequence). Trimming shortened V by 5 bases and J by 7 bases, and 15 bases separated the two germline ends. The CDR3 is 14 amino acids. CDR3: CASSTGGKGQPQHF. CDR3 sequence (DNA): TGTGCCAGCAGCACCGGGGGTAAAGGGCAGCCCCAGCATTTT.

This clone was observed a single time. V is TRBV10-3 and J is TRBJ2-3, with TRBD2 matching over 7 bases. Germline-derived CDR1 and CDR2 are ENHRY and SYGVKD. Trimming removed 6 bases from V and 0 bases from J; junction bases left unmatched: 12. The CDR3 consists of 17 residues. CDR3 in amino acids: CAIRPDPGLTSTDTQYF. The CDR3 DNA sequence: TGTGCCATCAGACCAGACCCGGGACTAACTAGCACAGATACGCAGTATTTT.

CDR3 protein: CASSLGLAGGRLETQYF. DNA of the CDR3: TGTGCCAGCAGCCTGGGACTAGCGGGAGGACGCCTAGAGACCCAGTACTTC. This sequence joins TRBV7-8 and TRBJ2-5; 15 positions agree with TRBD2. V was pared by 5 bases and J by 4 bases, with 8 bases of the junction left unmatched. The CDR3 extends over 17 amino acids. Germline lookup yields CDR1 SGHVS and CDR2 FQNEAQ.

V and J are TRBV29-1 and TRBJ2-3; perhaps TRBD2 as D (6 bases). The CDR3 runs to 13 residues. V gave up 6 bases and J gave up 2 bases, with 12 bases separating them. Germline V gives CDR1 SQVTM, CDR2 ANQGSEA. Here the CDR3 DNA reads TGCAGCGTCTCCGGCGGGACCACAGATACGCAGTATTTT. Encoded protein: CSVSGGTTDTQYF.

The chain uses TRBV28 and TRBJ1-5, with D unresolved. The CDR3 runs to 12 residues. The V gene lost 4 bases and the J gene lost 4 bases, with 5 bases spanning the gap. Germline assignment: CDR1 MDHEN and CDR2 SYDVKM. The CDR3 region is CASSSTNQPQHF. CDR3 sequence (DNA): TGTGCCAGCAGTTCCACTAATCAGCCCCAGCATTTT.

The chain couples TRBV28 to TRBJ2-5, with TRBD1 as a possible D gene (6 bases). The CDR3 is 14 residues long. Trimming shortened V by 8 bases and J by 5 bases, and 18 bases separated the two germline ends. Germline values: CDR1 MDHEN, CDR2 SYDVKM. The CDR3, as DNA: TGTGCCAGCCACCAGCAGGGGACGGCGGAGACCCAGTACTTC. This encodes CASHQQGTAETQYF.

This chain connects TRBV29-1 to TRBJ2-5, with a tentative D call TRBD2 (5 bases). CDR1 and CDR2 (germline): SQVTM, ANQGSEA. Trimming took off 4 bases at V and 5 bases at J, with 8 bases between the two ends. This CDR3 has 11 residues. CDR3 loop: CSVGEMETQYF. The CDR3 DNA is TGCAGCGTTGGGGAGATGGAGACCCAGTACTTC.

The chain couples TRBV10-1 to TRBJ2-3; 7 nucleotides align to TRBD2. With 5 bases clipped from V and 3 bases from J, the junction kept 8 bases outside the gene matches. The CDR3 has 15 residues. Germline CDR1 is WNHNN and CDR2 is SYGVQD (reference sequence). The CDR3 spells CASSRKKLATDTQYF. CDR3 nucleotides: TGCGCCAGCAGTAGAAAGAAACTAGCGACAGATACGCAGTATTTT.

The chain joins TRBV14 to TRBJ2-5; a possible D gene is TRBD2 (5 bases). The V end lost 0 bases, the J end lost 5 bases, and 7 bases lay between the germline ends. CDR3 size: 13 residues. Germline CDR1 reads SGHDN; CDR2 reads FVKESK. In nucleotides, the CDR3 is TGTGCCAGCAGCCAAGAACTAGTCGAGACCCAGTACTTC. Its translation is CASSQELVETQYF.

This clone was seen only a few times. The chain is built from TRBV5-8 and TRBJ1-5; D not certain. Trimming stripped 4 bases from V and 4 bases from J, with 21 bases between. Germline assignment: CDR1 SGHTS and CDR2 YDEGEE. This CDR3 contains 17 residues. In DNA form, the CDR3 reads TGTGCCAGCAGCCCCCGAGAGGCCTATACGGCAAATCAGCCCCAGCATTTT. It translates to CASSPREAYTANQPQHF.

The genes are TRBV6-5 and TRBJ1-1; the D gene is possibly TRBD1 (5 bases). The CDR3 contains 13 residues. Trimming pared 2 bases from V and 4 bases from J, leaving 8 bases between. Germline lookup yields CDR1 MNHEY and CDR2 SVGAGI. In nucleotides, the CDR3 is TGTGCCAGCAGTTACAGGGGCTTCACTGAAGCTTTCTTT. As protein: CASSYRGFTEAFF.

V usage is TRBV28 and J usage is TRBJ1-3; 9 nucleotides match TRBD1. Unmatched junction bases numbered 6, after V lost 4 bases and J lost 2 bases. Per the germline V gene, CDR1 is MDHEN and CDR2 is SYDVKM. This CDR3 comprises 16 residues. CDR3 DNA sequence: TGTGCCAGCAGTTCCACCGGGACAGGGACTGGAAACACCATATATTTT. Protein sequence: CASSSTGTGTGNTIYF.

In this sample, this clone turned up a few times. The chain carries TRBV6-4 and TRBJ2-3, with D possibly TRBD2 on 7 matching bases. The germline V gene has CDR1 MRHNA and CDR2 SNTAGT. CDR3 length: 14 residues. The ends were cut back, 2 bases at V and 4 bases at J, with 10 bases in the middle. The CDR3 is CASSDEGGADTQYF. Written as DNA, the CDR3 is TGTGCCAGCAGTGACGAGGGGGGGGCAGATACGCAGTATTTT.

The genes are TRBV5-6 and TRBJ2-5; D call uncertain. CDR1 and CDR2 from the germline V gene are SGHDT and YYEEEE. The CDR3 consists of 13 residues. V gave up 2 bases and J gave up 2 bases, with 7 bases separating them. The CDR3 loop reads CASSLPSQETQYF. CDR3 in DNA: TGTGCCAGCAGCTTACCGAGTCAAGAGACCCAGTACTTC.

The rearrangement joins TRBV29-1 to TRBJ1-2; possible D gene TRBD1, 5 bases. Looked up from germline, CDR1 is SQVTM and CDR2 is ANQGSEA. The germline V and J ends were trimmed by 4 bases and 9 bases, with 18 bases remaining between them. The CDR3 is 13 residues long. CDR3 nucleotide sequence: TGCAGCGTTGTGGAGGGACTGGCTATGAGCTACACCTTC. Encoded protein: CSVVEGLAMSYTF.

The V gene is TRBV11-2, the J gene TRBJ1-5; unclear D gene. Trimming left V 5 bases short and J 3 bases short, with 11 bases between. The CDR3 loop spans 14 amino acids. Germline CDR1 is SGHAT and CDR2 is FQNNGV. CDR3 coding DNA: TGTGCCAGCAGCCCACTAGGTTTCAATCAGCCCCAGCATTTT. As protein: CASSPLGFNQPQHF.

The chain employs TRBV5-5 and TRBJ1-6; D might be TRBD1 (5 bases). Deletions cut 0 bases from V and 16 bases from J, with 14 bases between. This CDR3 has 13 amino acids. The germline V gene has CDR1 SGHKS and CDR2 YYEKEE (reference sequence). The CDR3 here is CASSLVGSGVLHF. The CDR3 DNA follows: TGTGCCAGCAGCTTGGTCGGATCGGGGGTTCTCCACTTT. The variable domain in full, completed from reference TRBV5-5 and TRBJ1-6, reads DAGVTQSPTHLIKTRGQQVTLRCSPISGHKSVSWYQQVLGQGPQFIFQYYEKEERGRGNFPDRFSARQFPNYSSELNVNALLLGDSALYLCASSLVGSGVLHFGNGTRLTVT.

The chain links TRBV5-6 to TRBJ1-5; 8 bases line up with TRBD1. Germline CDR1 and CDR2: SGHDT and YYEEEE. This CDR3 comprises 14 residues. Trimming cost V 3 bases and J 2 bases; bases outside gene matches: 1. The CDR3 region has the DNA TGTGCCAGCAGCTCGGGACAGGGCAATCAGCCCCAGCATTTT. It yields the protein CASSSGQGNQPQHF. The whole variable domain, filled in from reference TRBV5-6 and TRBJ1-5, reads DAGVTQSPTHLIKTRGQQVTLRCSPKSGHDTVSWYQQALGQGPQFIFQYYEEEERQRGNFPDRFSGHQFPNYSSELNVNALLLGDSALYLCASSSGQGNQPQHFGDGTRLSIL.

J is TRBJ1-1 and V is TRBV6-5; D gene uncertain. The CDR3 has 15 residues. Trimming removed 6 bases from V and 2 bases from J, with 16 bases in between. Germline V CDR1 and CDR2: MNHEY, SVGAGI. The DNA for the CDR3 is TGTGCCAGCAGACCCCCCGGGAGGCCCAACACTGAAGCTTTCTTT. Translated, it gives CASRPPGRPNTEAFF.